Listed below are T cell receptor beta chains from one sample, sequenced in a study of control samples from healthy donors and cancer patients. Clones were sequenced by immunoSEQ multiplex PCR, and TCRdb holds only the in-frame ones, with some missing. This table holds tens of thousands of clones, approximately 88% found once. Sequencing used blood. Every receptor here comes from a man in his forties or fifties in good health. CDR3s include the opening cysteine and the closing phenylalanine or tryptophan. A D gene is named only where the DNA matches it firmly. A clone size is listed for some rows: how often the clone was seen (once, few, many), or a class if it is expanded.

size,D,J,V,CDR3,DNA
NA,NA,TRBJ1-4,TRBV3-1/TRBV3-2,CASSQVDWDSTNEKLFF,TGTGCCAGCAGCCAAGTGGATTGGGACTCAACTAATGAAAAACTGTTTTTT
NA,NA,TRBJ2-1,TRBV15,CATSDIGGNEQFF,TGTGCCACCAGCGATATCGGCGGGAATGAGCAGTTCTTC
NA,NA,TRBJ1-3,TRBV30,CAWSVTGPGNTIYF,TGTGCCTGGAGTGTAACCGGGCCCGGAAACACCATATATTTT
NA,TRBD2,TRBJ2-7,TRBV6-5,CASSYAQLAPQYEQYF,TGTGCCAGCAGTTACGCACAACTAGCGCCCCAATACGAGCAGTACTTC
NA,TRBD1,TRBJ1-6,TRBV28,CASSLLDRANSPLHF,TGTGCCAGCAGTTTACTCGACAGGGCTAATTCACCCCTCCACTTT
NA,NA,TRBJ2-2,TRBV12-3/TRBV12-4,CASKILNTGELFF,TGTGCCAGCAAAATTCTGAACACCGGGGAGCTGTTTTTT
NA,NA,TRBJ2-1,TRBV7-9,CASSPINEQFF,TGTGCCAGCAGCCCCATAAATGAGCAGTTCTTC
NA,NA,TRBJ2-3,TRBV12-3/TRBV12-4,CASSFSGTDTQYF,TGTGCCAGCAGTTTTAGCGGTACAGATACGCAGTATTTT
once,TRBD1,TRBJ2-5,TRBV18,CASSGGQGHQETQYF,TGTGCCAGCTCAGGGGGACAGGGGCACCAAGAGACCCAGTACTTC
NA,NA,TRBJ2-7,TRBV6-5,CASRRWTRSDGQYF,TGTGCCAGCAGACGGTGGACCCGTTCGGACGGGCAGTACTTC
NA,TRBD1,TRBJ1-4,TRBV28,CASSAQGAPNEKLFF,TGTGCCAGCAGTGCACAGGGGGCCCCTAATGAAAAACTGTTTTTT
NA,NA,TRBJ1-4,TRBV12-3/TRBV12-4,CASGKLAEKLFF,TGTGCCAGCGGAAAGCTCGCTGAAAAACTGTTTTTT
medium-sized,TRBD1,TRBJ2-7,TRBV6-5,CASSRTGSYEQYF,TGTGCCAGCAGTCGGACAGGATCCTACGAGCAGTACTTC
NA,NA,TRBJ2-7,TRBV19,CASSLSQTGEQYF,TGTGCCAGTAGTCTGTCCCAAACTGGAGAGCAGTACTTC
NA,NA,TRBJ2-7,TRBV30,CAWSVVYEQYF,TGTGCCTGGAGTGTAGTCTACGAGCAGTACTTC
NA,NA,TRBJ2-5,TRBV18,CASSPPGLQETQYF,TGTGCCAGCTCACCACCGGGACTCCAAGAGACCCAGTACTTC
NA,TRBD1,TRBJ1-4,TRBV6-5,CASNRGNMEEKLFF,TGTGCTAGTAACAGGGGGAATATGGAGGAAAAACTGTTTTTT
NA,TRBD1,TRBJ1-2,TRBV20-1,CSVGGGYGYTF,TGCAGTGTAGGGGGCGGCTATGGCTACACCTTC
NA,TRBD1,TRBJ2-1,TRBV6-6,CASSYNTGGNEQFF,TGTGCCAGCAGTTACAATACAGGGGGCAATGAGCAGTTCTTC
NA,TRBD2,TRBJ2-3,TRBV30,CAWKREVIDTQYF,TGTGCCTGGAAGCGGGAAGTGATAGATACGCAGTATTTT
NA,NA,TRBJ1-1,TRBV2,CASSTYGTNTEAFF,TGTGCCAGCAGTACCTACGGTACGAACACTGAAGCTTTCTTT
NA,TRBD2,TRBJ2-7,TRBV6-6,CASSYSTLAASYEQYF,TGTGCCAGCAGTTACTCGACACTAGCGGCCTCCTACGAGCAGTACTTC
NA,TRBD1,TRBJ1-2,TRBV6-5,CASSSDRGRYGYTF,TGTGCCAGCAGTTCCGACAGGGGGCGGTATGGCTACACCTTC
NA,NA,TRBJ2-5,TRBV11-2,CASSLVTGLETQYF,TGTGCCAGCAGCTTAGTGACGGGACTCGAGACCCAGTACTTC
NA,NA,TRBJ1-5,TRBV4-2,CASSQDRSLSNQPQHF,TGTGCCAGCAGCCAAGATAGGTCCCTCAGCAATCAGCCCCAGCATTTT
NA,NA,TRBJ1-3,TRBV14,CASSLETGSPNRSGNTIYF,TGTGCCAGCAGCCTGGAAACAGGGAGTCCGAACCGCTCTGGAAACACCATATATTTT
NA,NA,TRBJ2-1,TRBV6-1,CASSQVTGFLWGEQFF,TGTGCCAGCAGTCAAGTTACGGGGTTCTTGTGGGGGGAGCAGTTCTTC
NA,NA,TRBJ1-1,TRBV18,CASSQTQVAEAFF,TGTGCCAGCTCACAGACACAGGTGGCTGAAGCTTTCTTT
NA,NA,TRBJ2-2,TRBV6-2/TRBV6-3,CASSYDQDTGELFF,TGTGCCAGCAGTTACGACCAGGACACCGGGGAGCTGTTTTTT
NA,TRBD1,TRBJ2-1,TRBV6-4,CASSHVQGGDEQFF,TGTGCCAGCAGTCACGTACAAGGGGGCGACGAGCAGTTCTTC
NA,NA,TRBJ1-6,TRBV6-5,CASSHEGSTPLHF,TGTGCCAGCAGCCACGAGGGATCGACACCCCTCCACTTT
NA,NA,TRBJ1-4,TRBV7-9,CASSPKGQGYEKLFF,TGTGCCAGCAGCCCCAAGGGTCAAGGTTATGAAAAACTGTTTTTT
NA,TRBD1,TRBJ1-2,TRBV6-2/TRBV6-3,CASSLAGTDYGYTF,TGTGCCAGCAGTCTCGCCGGGACAGATTATGGCTACACCTTC
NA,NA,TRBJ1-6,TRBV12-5,CASGSLGPQSPLHF,TGTGCTAGTGGTTCGTTGGGGCCTCAGTCACCCCTCCACTTT
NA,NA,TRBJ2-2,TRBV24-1,CATSVSAPGELFF,TGTGCCACCAGTGTCTCAGCGCCCGGGGAGCTGTTTTTT
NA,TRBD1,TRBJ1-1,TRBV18,CASSPLGQGTEAFF,TGTGCCAGCTCACCACTCGGACAGGGCACTGAAGCTTTCTTT
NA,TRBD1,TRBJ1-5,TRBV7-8,CASSSPGQALSNQPQHF,TGTGCCAGCAGCTCGCCCGGACAGGCGTTAAGCAATCAGCCCCAGCATTTT
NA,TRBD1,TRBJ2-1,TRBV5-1,CASSLGQGAFEQFF,TGCGCCAGCAGCTTGGGACAGGGGGCCTTTGAGCAGTTCTTC
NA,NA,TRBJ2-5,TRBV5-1,CASSVRLEGTQYF,TGCGCCAGCAGCGTACGACTGGAGGGAACCCAGTACTTC
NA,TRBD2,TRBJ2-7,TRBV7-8,CASSRARGSEQYF,TGTGCCAGCAGCCGGGCGCGGGGGTCCGAGCAGTACTTC
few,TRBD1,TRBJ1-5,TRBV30,CAWSLGTGTNQPQHF,TGTGCCTGGAGTCTCGGGACAGGGACCAATCAGCCCCAGCATTTT
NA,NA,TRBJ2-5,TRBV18,CASSRRDSLYFQETQYF,TGTGCCAGCTCACGGCGGGACAGCCTCTACTTTCAAGAGACCCAGTACTTC
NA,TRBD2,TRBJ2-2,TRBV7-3,CASSSWGLAENTGELFF,TGTGCCAGCAGCTCCTGGGGACTAGCGGAAAACACCGGGGAGCTGTTTTTT
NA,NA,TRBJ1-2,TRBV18,CASSPRGEGYTF,TGTGCCAGCTCACCACGCGGAGAGGGCTACACCTTC
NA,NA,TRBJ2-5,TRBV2,CASSELSGNGETQYF,TGTGCCAGCAGTGAACTCTCGGGGAACGGGGAGACCCAGTACTTC
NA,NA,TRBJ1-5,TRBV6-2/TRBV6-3,CASSFFQGGNQPQHF,TGTGCCAGCAGTTTTTTTCAGGGAGGCAATCAGCCCCAGCATTTT
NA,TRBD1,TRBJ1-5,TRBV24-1,CATGMTGSWDQPQHF,TGTGCCACCGGTATGACAGGGTCCTGGGATCAGCCCCAGCATTTT
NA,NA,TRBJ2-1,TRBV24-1,CATSNGASSYNEQFF,TGTGCCACCAGCAATGGAGCTTCCTCCTACAATGAGCAGTTCTTC